These T cell receptor beta chains were read from a single sample in a study of blood T cell repertoires in COVID-19. Generated by immunoSEQ multiplex PCR, the TCRdb table keeps only in-frame clones and is missing some. The sample contains hundreds of thousands of clones, 70% to 90% of which appear only once. Sequencing input: PBMCs or T cells enriched from blood (not recorded which). These receptors were taken from a woman between 50 and 59 years old who had recovered from COVID-19. The CDR3 runs from the conserved cysteine through the conserved F or W. The D gene is left open where the match is weak. Expanded clones get a size class; other rows say once, few or many, or leave the size out.

j_gene	v_gene	abundance	d_gene	CDR3aa	CDR3nt
TRBJ1-1	TRBV28	NA	TRBD1	CASSLGLGGNTEAFF	TGTGCCAGCAGTTTAGGCCTAGGGGGCAACACTGAAGCTTTCTTT
TRBJ2-3	TRBV5-1	once	NA	CASSGPWGVGDTQYF	TGCGCCAGCAGCGGCCCTTGGGGGGTGGGAGATACGCAGTATTTT
TRBJ1-2	TRBV30	NA	NA	CAWSVLGAYYGYTF	TGTGCCTGGAGTGTTCTGGGGGCCTACTATGGCTACACCTTC
TRBJ2-2	TRBV5-1	NA	TRBD1	CASSFIRDSEDTGELFF	TGCGCCAGCAGCTTTATTAGGGACAGCGAGGACACCGGGGAGCTGTTTTTT
TRBJ1-1	TRBV10-3	NA	TRBD1	CATLGDSEGRAMNTEAFF	TGTGCCACCCTTGGGGACAGTGAAGGTAGGGCGATGAACACTGAAGCTTTCTTT
TRBJ2-7	TRBV5-1	NA	NA	CASTRTEGTYEQYF	TGCGCCAGCACCAGGACAGAGGGGACCTACGAGCAGTACTTC
TRBJ2-2	TRBV5-4	NA	TRBD2	CASSKGTSGRDGELFF	TGTGCCAGCAGCAAAGGGACTAGCGGGAGAGACGGGGAGCTGTTTTTT
TRBJ1-1	TRBV30	few	TRBD1	CAWSGQGAAFF	TGTGCCTGGAGTGGACAGGGGGCCGCTTTCTTT
TRBJ1-3	TRBV14	once	NA	CASSQNRPSGNTIYF	TGTGCCAGCAGCCAGAACAGGCCCTCTGGAAACACCATATATTTT
TRBJ2-7	TRBV28	NA	TRBD1	CASRPNRGSPIAGF	TGTGCCAGCAGACCAAACAGGGGATCTCCTATCGCAGGCTTC
TRBJ1-6	TRBV7-2	NA	NA	CASSLRQNYNSPLHF	TGTGCCAGCAGCTTAAGACAGAACTATAATTCACCCCTCCACTTT
TRBJ2-1	TRBV6-4	NA	TRBD2	CASAWASGSYEQFF	TGTGCCAGCGCGTGGGCTAGCGGGAGTTATGAGCAGTTCTTC
TRBJ2-3	TRBV28	NA	TRBD1	CASRTGSPDTQYF	TGTGCCAGCAGGACAGGGTCCCCAGATACGCAGTATTTT
TRBJ2-5	TRBV9	NA	NA	CASSVGGSGVETQYF	TGTGCCAGCAGCGTAGGGGGATCAGGGGTGGAGACCCAGTACTTC
TRBJ2-3	TRBV4-1	NA	NA	CASSQANIADTQYF	TGCGCCAGCAGCCAAGCAAACATCGCAGATACGCAGTATTTT
TRBJ1-2	TRBV28	NA	NA	CASTLTGNYGYTF	TGTGCCAGCACGCTAACAGGGAACTATGGCTACACCTTC
TRBJ1-1	TRBV19	NA	NA	CASSDPFRGNTEAFF	TGTGCCAGTAGTGACCCGTTTCGGGGGAACACTGAAGCTTTCTTT
TRBJ2-1	TRBV5-5	NA	TRBD2	CASSGPGSGSYNEQFF	TGTGCCAGCAGCGGTCCGGGTAGCGGGAGTTACAATGAGCAGTTCTTC
TRBJ2-7	TRBV7-2	NA	NA	CASSLAPLPLYEQYF	TGTGCCAGCAGCTTAGCCCCCCTCCCCCTCTACGAGCAGTACTTC
TRBJ2-1	TRBV5-1	NA	NA	CASRVFSGEQFF	TGCGCCAGCAGAGTATTTTCGGGAGAGCAGTTCTTC
TRBJ2-4	TRBV29-1	NA	NA	CSVENSGGLNIQYF	TGCAGCGTTGAAAATTCTGGAGGGCTAAACATTCAGTACTTC
TRBJ2-7	TRBV7-2	NA	TRBD2	CASSRLAGSGEQYF	TGTGCCAGCAGTCGACTAGCGGGGTCAGGCGAGCAGTACTTC
TRBJ1-2	TRBV5-1	NA	NA	CASSPIGIYGYTF	TGCGCCAGCAGCCCGATCGGGATCTATGGCTACACCTTC
TRBJ2-5	TRBV5-1	NA	NA	CASSAQGRAETQYF	TGCGCCAGCAGCGCACAGGGAAGGGCAGAGACCCAGTACTTC
TRBJ1-4	TRBV2	NA	NA	CASSGRATNEKLFF	TGTGCCAGCAGTGGCAGGGCAACTAATGAAAAACTGTTTTTT
TRBJ1-2	TRBV4-3	NA	NA	CASSQESGAVYGYTF	TGCGCCAGCAGCCAAGAAAGCGGGGCCGTCTATGGCTACACCTTC
TRBJ1-2	TRBV28	NA	TRBD1	CASSYRGFTF	TGTGCCAGCAGTTACAGGGGGTTCACCTTC
TRBJ1-1	TRBV30	NA	NA	CAWKAQGHENTEAFF	TGTGCCTGGAAAGCACAGGGCCACGAAAACACTGAAGCTTTCTTT
TRBJ2-7	TRBV28	NA	TRBD1	CASRGTGTGVVYEQYF	TGTGCCAGCAGAGGGACCGGGACAGGGGTCGTCTACGAGCAGTACTTC
TRBJ2-5	TRBV5-6	NA	NA	CASSLGQLEETQYF	TGTGCCAGCAGCCTCGGACAGCTAGAAGAGACCCAGTACTTC
TRBJ2-7	TRBV12-5	NA	TRBD1	CASGPGQVSYEQYF	TGTGCTAGTGGTCCAGGACAGGTCTCCTACGAGCAGTACTTC
TRBJ2-7	TRBV27	few	NA	CASKPGLTSYEQYF	TGTGCCAGCAAACCGGGACTTACATCCTACGAGCAGTACTTC
TRBJ2-4	TRBV19	few	NA	CASSQGGGNIQYF	TGTGCCAGTAGCCAGGGTGGTGGAAACATTCAGTACTTC
TRBJ2-7	TRBV5-1	NA	NA	CASSLGGREYHEQYF	TGCGCCAGCAGCCTTGGGGGGCGGGAGTACCACGAGCAGTACTTC
TRBJ1-5	TRBV5-6	NA	TRBD1	CASSLAAGQTNQPQHF	TGTGCCAGCAGCTTGGCCGCGGGACAGACGAATCAGCCCCAGCATTTT
TRBJ2-3	TRBV24-1	NA	TRBD2	CATSAGGTTDTQYF	TGTGCCACCAGTGCGGGAGGGACCACAGATACGCAGTATTTT
TRBJ2-2	TRBV14	NA	NA	CASSQDSGAAQYFSNTGELFF	TGTGCCAGCAGCCAAGATTCGGGTGCAGCTCAATACTTTTCGAACACCGGGGAGCTGTTTTTT
TRBJ1-1	TRBV2	NA	TRBD1	CASTRDRDTEAFF	TGTGCCAGCACGAGGGACAGGGACACTGAAGCTTTCTTT
TRBJ2-2	TRBV12-3/TRBV12-4	NA	NA	CASSLGLGGELFF	TGTGCCAGCAGTTTAGGACTCGGCGGGGAGCTGTTTTTT
TRBJ1-2	TRBV6-5	NA	TRBD1	CASSRGQGDYGYTF	TGTGCCAGCAGTCGCGGACAGGGGGACTATGGCTACACCTTC
TRBJ2-3	TRBV15	NA	NA	CATSRARRESDTQYF	TGTGCCACCAGCAGAGCACGGAGGGAGTCAGATACGCAGTATTTT
TRBJ2-7	TRBV28	NA	NA	CASSQTRYEQYF	TGTGCCAGCAGCCAGACACGATACGAGCAGTACTTC
TRBJ2-5	TRBV7-9	NA	TRBD2	CASSKVRLAGETQYF	TGTGCCAGCAGCAAAGTGAGACTAGCGGGGGAGACCCAGTACTTC
TRBJ1-2	TRBV11-2	once	NA	CASSLGGQNYGYTF	TGTGCCAGCAGCTTAGGGGGACAAAACTATGGCTACACCTTC
TRBJ1-2	TRBV12-3/TRBV12-4	NA	TRBD1	CASSKQGTYGYTF	TGTGCCAGCAGTAAACAGGGGACCTATGGCTACACCTTC
TRBJ2-3	TRBV15	NA	TRBD2	CATRLAGGPGIDTQYF	TGTGCCACCAGGCTAGCGGGAGGCCCAGGGATAGATACGCAGTATTTT
TRBJ1-1	TRBV9	NA	NA	CASSLGDMNTEAFF	TGTGCCAGCAGCTTAGGGGACATGAACACTGAAGCTTTCTTT
TRBJ1-2	TRBV7-9	NA	NA	CASSLGFTGYTF	TGTGCCAGCAGCTTGGGCTTTACGGGCTACACCTTC
TRBJ2-1	TRBV3-1/TRBV3-2	NA	NA	CASSQGLNEQFF	TGTGCCAGCAGCCAGGGACTGAATGAGCAGTTCTTC
TRBJ1-5	TRBV28	NA	NA	CASSLSGDPQPQHF	TGTGCCAGCAGTTTGTCAGGGGACCCACAGCCCCAGCATTTT
TRBJ1-6	TRBV28	NA	NA	CASSPSHNPGGVNSPLHF	TGTGCCAGCAGCCCCTCCCACAATCCGGGGGGAGTTAATTCACCCCTCCACTTT
TRBJ1-2	TRBV10-3	NA	TRBD1	CAIRGGANYGYTF	TGTGCCATCAGAGGGGGCGCCAACTATGGCTACACCTTC
TRBJ2-5	TRBV10-3	NA	NA	CAIGWRSGETQYF	TGTGCCATCGGTTGGCGTTCAGGGGAGACCCAGTACTTC
TRBJ1-2	TRBV3-1/TRBV3-2	NA	NA	CASSQVTVGYTF	TGTGCCAGCAGCCAAGTAACAGTAGGCTACACCTTC
TRBJ2-1	TRBV7-3	NA	TRBD2	CASSLTSGRPEQFF	TGTGCCAGCAGCTTAACTAGCGGGAGGCCAGAGCAGTTCTTC
TRBJ1-6	TRBV27	NA	TRBD1	CASSLWGPGQGSNSPLHF	TGTGCCAGCAGTTTATGGGGGCCGGGACAGGGGAGTAATTCACCCCTCCACTTT
TRBJ1-2	TRBV4-3	NA	NA	CASSQDTRRGYTF	TGCGCCAGCAGCCAAGATACCCGGCGGGGCTACACCTTC
TRBJ1-4	TRBV5-1	NA	NA	CASSSGDTNEKLFF	TGCGCCAGCAGCTCAGGTGACACTAATGAAAAACTGTTTTTT
TRBJ1-6	TRBV28	NA	NA	CASRTNYRDSPLHF	TGTGCCAGCAGAACTAACTACAGGGATTCACCCCTCCACTTT
TRBJ1-2	TRBV5-4	NA	NA	CASSPAETVYGYTF	TGTGCCAGCAGCCCTGCGGAGACGGTCTATGGCTACACCTTC